The clone carrying this T cell receptor (beta chain) appeared a few times. Each CDR3 protein gets one entry after TCRdb re-called the reads with MiXCR. The table lists a few hundred thousand distinct CDR3 sequences, about a sixth of them singletons. The sample is drawn from a study of T cell repertoires in cytomegalovirus infection. Study at large: TCR beta signatures that were public indicated CMV infection and matching HLA type.

The CDR3 sequence is 18 residues long. CDR1 LGHNA and CDR2 YSLEER come from the germline V gene. The trim removed 0 bases at V and 5 bases at J, leaving 7 bases unmatched. The source is a human donor in good health (CMV status not recorded). Some clones in this sample may be carry-over from other donors' samples. The sample taken for sequencing was PBMCs. The gene calls are TRBV4-3 and TRBJ2-3; 14 positions agree with TRBD2. DNA of the CDR3: TGCGCCAGCAGCCAAGATCGACTAGCGGGAGGGCCGGGAGATACGCAGTATTTT. It codes for CASSQDRLAGGPGDTQYF.